A single sample is the source of the 15 T cell receptor beta chains below, sequenced in a study of PD-L1 blockade in urothelial cancer. The time point: peripheral blood 6 weeks after treatment start. Here immunoSEQ multiplex PCR was the method, and the copy in TCRdb shows in-frame clones only, minus some. The sample contains about 35,000 clones, approximately 80% of which appear only once. The material was PBMCs, obtained around atezolizumab (anti-PD-L1) treatment. These receptor sequences come from a man in his forties with urothelial cancer.

V is TRBV7-3 and J is TRBJ2-1; TRBD2 agrees at 7 bases. The CDR3 spans 17 residues. The V and J ends lost 4 bases and 2 bases, in that order; junction bases with no gene match: 11. CDR1 and CDR2 from the germline V gene are SGHTA and FQGTGA. This CDR3 reads CASSSTSSGTPYNEQFF. Here the CDR3 DNA reads TGTGCCAGCAGCTCCACCTCGAGCGGGACCCCCTACAATGAGCAGTTCTTC.

This clone was seen just once. The rearrangement joins TRBV30 to TRBJ1-1; no reliable D call. Per germline, CDR1 GTSNPN and CDR2 SVGIG (reference sequence). The CDR3 has 14 residues. Trimming stripped 1 base from V and 5 bases from J, with 14 bases between. CDR3 amino acids: CAWSDQVGSTEAFF. The CDR3 DNA reads as TGTGCCTGGAGTGACCAGGTTGGTTCGACTGAAGCTTTCTTT.

V and J are TRBV5-4 and TRBJ1-1; no reliable D call. This CDR3 comprises 13 residues. V lost 3 bases to trimming and J lost 3 bases, with 9 bases between them. CDR1 and CDR2 from the germline V gene are SGHNT and YYREEE (reference sequence). For the CDR3, the DNA is TGTGCCAGCAGCTCAGGATCCGACACTGAAGCTTTCTTT. Its translation is CASSSGSDTEAFF.

This sequence joins TRBV27 and TRBJ1-5; perhaps TRBD1 as D (5 bases). This CDR3 is built from 14 residues. The V and J ends lost 2 bases and 5 bases respectively, with 10 bases between them. Germline V gene data show CDR1 as MNHEY and CDR2 as SMNVEV (reference sequence). The chain's CDR3 is CASSLGGTHQPQHF. The CDR3 region has the DNA TGTGCCAGCAGTTTAGGGGGGACCCATCAGCCCCAGCATTTT.

The rearrangement links TRBV19 to TRBJ2-3; 7 bases are shared with TRBD2. The length of the CDR3 is 15 residues. J gave up 0 bases and V 4 bases, and 4 bases lay outside the gene matches. The germline V gene has CDR1 LNHDA and CDR2 SQIVND (reference sequence). CDR3 sequence: CASSKAGLSTDTQYF. The DNA for the CDR3 is TGTGCCAGTAGTAAAGCGGGACTCAGCACAGATACGCAGTATTTT.

V gene TRBV5-6 combines with J gene TRBJ1-1, with 9 bases that match TRBD1. This CDR3 comprises 14 residues. Germline V lookup: CDR1 SGHDT, CDR2 YYEEEE. V dropped 4 bases and J dropped 7; count of bases not matched to a gene: 8. The CDR3 nucleotides are TGTGCCAGCAGCCGACCGGGACAGGGCGTTGAAGCTTTCTTT. This encodes CASSRPGQGVEAFF.

V gene TRBV6-1 combines with J gene TRBJ2-3; possibly TRBD1 for D (6 bases). V was pared by 11 bases and J by 4 bases, with 19 bases between. This CDR3 contains 14 residues. The V gene's germline CDR1 is MNHNS and CDR2 SASEGT. Written as DNA, the CDR3 is TGTGCCTCCTCGGACAGTCACACGTCAGATACGCAGTATTTT. This gives the protein CASSDSHTSDTQYF.

This rearrangement joins TRBV30 to TRBJ2-7, with 9 bases aligning to TRBD1. The CDR3 is 13 amino acids. The germline CDR1 and CDR2 sequences are GTSNPN and SVGIG (reference sequence). Unmatched junction bases numbered 7, after V lost 1 base and J lost 9 bases. The CDR3 loop is CAWSGDRAGGQYF. CDR3 bases: TGTGCCTGGAGTGGGGACAGGGCCGGGGGGCAGTACTTC. Together with reference TRBV30 and TRBJ2-7, the CDR3 gives the full variable domain: SQTIHQWPATLVQPVGSPLSLECTVEGTSNPNLYWYRQAAGRGLQLLFYSVGIGQISSEVPQNLSASRPQDRQFILSSKKLLLSDSGFYLCAWSGDRAGGQYFGPGTRLTVT.

This chain connects TRBV4-2 to TRBJ2-3; D ambiguous. CDR1 is LGHNA and CDR2 is YNFKEQ in the germline V gene. V shed 7 bases and J shed 6 bases, with 8 bases lying between them. The CDR3 length is 11 residues. Written as DNA, the CDR3 is TGTGCCAGCAATAGAGGTGATACGCAGTATTTT. This translates into CASNRGDTQYF.

This rearrangement joins TRBV29-1 to TRBJ2-3; D is possibly TRBD2 (6 bases). There are 12 residues in the CDR3. V lost 4 bases, J lost 1 base, and 6 bases lay in between. CDR1 is SQVTM and CDR2 is ANQGSEA in the germline V gene. The DNA for the CDR3 is TGCAGCGTTGGCGGGGGCACAGATACGCAGTATTTT. Residues: CSVGGGTDTQYF.

The V gene is TRBV29-1, the J gene TRBJ1-3; TRBD1 matches at 8 bases. The CDR3 totals 13 residues. Losses at the gene ends were 6 bases for V and 11 bases for J; bases not matched to a gene: 12. Germline lookup yields CDR1 SQVTM and CDR2 ANQGSEA. The CDR3 DNA is TGCAGCGTCCAACAACCGCAGGGGGCGGCCATATATTTT. Residues: CSVQQPQGAAIYF.

The rearrangement joins TRBV6-6 to TRBJ1-2, with D maybe TRBD1 (6 bases). The CDR3 consists of 13 residues. Trimming shortened V by 2 bases and J by 7 bases, and 11 bases separated the two germline ends. CDR1 and CDR2 (germline): MNHNY, SVGAGI (reference sequence). CDR3 sequence: CASSYQGTGGYTF. CDR3 DNA sequence: TGTGCCAGCAGTTACCAGGGGACGGGTGGCTACACCTTC.

The V call is TRBV6-1, the J call TRBJ2-5; no clear D gene. Trimming removed 2 bases at V and 5 bases at J, with 18 bases between. The CDR3 is made up of 16 amino acids. Germline CDR1 and CDR2: MNHNS and SASEGT. The CDR3: CASSEHLELLWETQYF. The CDR3 DNA follows: TGTGCCAGCAGTGAACATCTAGAACTTCTGTGGGAGACCCAGTACTTC.

The V gene is TRBV7-2, the J gene TRBJ2-5, with D perhaps matching TRBD2 (6 bases). CDR1 is SGHTA, CDR2 FQGNSA, per germline. Trimming removed 5 bases from V and 1 base from J, with 14 bases in between. CDR3 length: 15 amino acids. CDR3 in DNA: TGTGCCAGCAGCCCACGGGGAGGTATCCAAGAGACCCAGTACTTC. This translates into CASSPRGGIQETQYF.

This rearrangement joins TRBV6-4 to TRBJ1-1; D possibly corresponds to TRBD1 (6 bases). V was shortened by 6 bases and J by 5 bases, with 19 bases between the two germline ends. Germline V gene data show CDR1 as MRHNA and CDR2 as SNTAGT. The length of the CDR3 is 15 residues. Here the CDR3 DNA reads TGTGCCAGCAGAAGCTCAGGGGCAAGAACAACTGAAGCTTTCTTT. This sequence encodes CASRSSGARTTEAFF.